This note documents a single TCR beta chain sequence. What it binds is unknown. Sequencing used immunoSEQ multiplex PCR; TCRdb keeps in-frame clones, though not all of them. The sample lists under 80,000 clones, about four fifths seen once, with 8% to 11% in the top ten. This sample is drawn from a study of vaccination effects on CD4 cells after COVID-19. With the ViraFEST assay, the study expanded antigen-specific CD4+ T cells using viral peptide pools, then sequenced them. It was after approximately 10 days of culture that CD4+ T cells were isolated. Among the vaccine recipients, none had a prior SARS-CoV-2 infection, and nucleocapsid antibodies were negative. Approximately 2.2 million PBMC per well received 10 IU/ml IL-2 and roughly 10 ug/ml peptides in culture. At days 3 and 7, half of the medium was exchanged for IL-2 medium. Study outcomes and limitations: Clones arising from infection and from vaccination showed marked clonal contraction late after vaccination.

V was clipped by 2 bases and J by 4 bases, with 15 bases between them. Per the germline V gene, CDR1 is SGHRS and CDR2 is YFSETQ. The CDR3 has 15 residues. This sample comprised CD4+ T cells from PBMCs cultured with SARS-CoV-2 spike peptides, obtained before COVID-19 vaccination. The rearrangement uses TRBV5-1 and TRBJ1-1; weak D call: TRBD1 (6 bases). The clonotype was recovered from a human donor who received a COVID-19 vaccine. CDR3 bases: TGCGCCAGCAGCTTAGCCGGACAGAACATCACTGAAGCTTTCTTT. This sequence encodes CASSLAGQNITEAFF.